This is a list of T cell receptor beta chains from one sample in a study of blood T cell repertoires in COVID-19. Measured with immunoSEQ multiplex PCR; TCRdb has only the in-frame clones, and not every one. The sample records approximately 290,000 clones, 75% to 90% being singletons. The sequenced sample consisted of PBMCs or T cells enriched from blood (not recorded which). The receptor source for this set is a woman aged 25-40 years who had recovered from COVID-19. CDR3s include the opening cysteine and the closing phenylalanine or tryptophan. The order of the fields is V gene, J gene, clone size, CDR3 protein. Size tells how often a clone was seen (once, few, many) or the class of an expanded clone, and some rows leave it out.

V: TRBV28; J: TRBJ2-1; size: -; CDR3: CASRSGGAFNEQFF
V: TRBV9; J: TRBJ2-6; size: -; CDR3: CASSLSRGLRDLPGANVLTF
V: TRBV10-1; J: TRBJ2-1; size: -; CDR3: CASSGGTSGSSQSYNEQFF
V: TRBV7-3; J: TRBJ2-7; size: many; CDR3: CASSPAGTGNTYEQYF
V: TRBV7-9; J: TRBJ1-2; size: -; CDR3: CASSLGGLRGYTF
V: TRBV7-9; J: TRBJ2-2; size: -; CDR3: CASSPPAGELFF
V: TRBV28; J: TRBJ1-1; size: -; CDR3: CASSLAGGSINTEAFF
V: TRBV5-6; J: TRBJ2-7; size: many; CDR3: CASSLFTQEQYF
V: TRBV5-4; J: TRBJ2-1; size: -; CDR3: CASSDAGVRTNEQFF
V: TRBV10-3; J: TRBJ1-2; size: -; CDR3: CAISDFGDGYGYTF
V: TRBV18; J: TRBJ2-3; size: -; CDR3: CASSLGTDTQYF
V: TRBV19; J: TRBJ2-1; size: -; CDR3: CASSNSPLAGVYNEQFF
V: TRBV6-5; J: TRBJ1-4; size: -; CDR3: CASSYTGPTEKLFF
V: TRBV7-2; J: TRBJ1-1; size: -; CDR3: CASSSGQAYTEAFF
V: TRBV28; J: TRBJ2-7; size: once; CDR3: CASEPLFRDRGLGEQYF
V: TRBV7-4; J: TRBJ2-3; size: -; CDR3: CASSFTSRAEQEYTDTQYF
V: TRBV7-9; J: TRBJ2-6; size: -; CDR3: CASGIFLPSGANVLTF
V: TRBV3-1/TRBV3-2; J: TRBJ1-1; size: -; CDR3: CASSQNTGGAAEAFF
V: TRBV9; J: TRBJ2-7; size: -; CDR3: CASSVEAMGLIGEQYF
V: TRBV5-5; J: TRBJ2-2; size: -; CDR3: CASSFAVNTGELFF
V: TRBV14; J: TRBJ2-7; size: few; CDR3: CASSQDASTPGEQYF
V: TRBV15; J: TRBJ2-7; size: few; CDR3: CATSAADTRGEQYF
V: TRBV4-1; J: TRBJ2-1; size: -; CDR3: CASSQATGGRNEQFF
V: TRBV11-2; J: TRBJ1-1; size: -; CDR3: CASSYKSVEAFF
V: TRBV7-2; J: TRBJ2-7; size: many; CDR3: CASSQAGYEQYF
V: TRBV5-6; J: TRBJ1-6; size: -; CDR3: CASSLYGTGTYNSPLHF
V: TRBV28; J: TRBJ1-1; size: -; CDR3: CASRLPGGSPSGAEAFF
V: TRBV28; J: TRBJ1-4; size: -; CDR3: CATQESNEKLFF
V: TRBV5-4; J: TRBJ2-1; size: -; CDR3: CASSSDYLREQFF
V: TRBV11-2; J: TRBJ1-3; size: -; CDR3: CASSLGQGAVGNTIYF
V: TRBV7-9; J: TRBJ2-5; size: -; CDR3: CASSLLGVGETQYF
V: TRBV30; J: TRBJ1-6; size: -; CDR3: CACRQGGNSPLHF
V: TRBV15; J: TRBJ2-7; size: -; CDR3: CATSSPSGGHEQYF
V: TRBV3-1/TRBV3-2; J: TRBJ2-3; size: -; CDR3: CASSQGAGPGGDTQYF
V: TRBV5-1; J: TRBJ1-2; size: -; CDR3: CASSLDGGPGRYTF
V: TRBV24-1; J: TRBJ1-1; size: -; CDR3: CATSDSVSQGGGRTEAFF
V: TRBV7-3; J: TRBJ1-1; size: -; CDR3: CASSFSGNTEAFF
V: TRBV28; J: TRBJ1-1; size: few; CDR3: CASSSSNTEAFF
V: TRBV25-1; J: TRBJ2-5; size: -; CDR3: CASGIHLDRVGETQYF
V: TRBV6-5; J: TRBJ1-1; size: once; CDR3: CASSTGTGDTEAFF
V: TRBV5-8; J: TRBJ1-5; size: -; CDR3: CASSLATGGGQPQHF
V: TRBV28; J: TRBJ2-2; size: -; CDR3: CASSLSARRRRAGELFF
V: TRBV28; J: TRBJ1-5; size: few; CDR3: CASTPESPSNQPQHF